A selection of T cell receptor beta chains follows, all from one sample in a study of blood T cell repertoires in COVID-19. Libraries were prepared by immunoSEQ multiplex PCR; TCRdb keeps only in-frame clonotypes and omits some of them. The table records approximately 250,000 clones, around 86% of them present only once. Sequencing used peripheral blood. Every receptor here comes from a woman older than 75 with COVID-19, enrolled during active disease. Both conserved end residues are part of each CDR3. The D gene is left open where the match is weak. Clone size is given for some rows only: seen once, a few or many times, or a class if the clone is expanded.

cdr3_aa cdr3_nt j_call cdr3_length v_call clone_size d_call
CASRSYGGGSNQPQHF TGTGCCAGCAGAAGTTACGGGGGTGGGAGCAATCAGCCCCAGCATTTT TRBJ1-5 16 TRBV2 NA NA
CASSFWASGGRRQETQYF TGTGCCAGCAGCTTTTGGGCTAGCGGGGGCCGCCGTCAAGAGACCCAGTACTTC TRBJ2-5 18 TRBV7-2 NA TRBD2
CASSRTGGLNQPQHF TGTGCCAGCAGTCGAACAGGGGGGCTCAATCAGCCCCAGCATTTT TRBJ1-5 15 TRBV6-5 NA TRBD1
CASSRGRVETQYF TGTGCCAGCAGCAGGGGCCGGGTAGAGACCCAGTACTTC TRBJ2-5 13 TRBV7-2 few NA
CASVIFRGGRETQYF TGTGCCAGCGTAATTTTCCGGGGGGGGCGAGAGACCCAGTACTTC TRBJ2-5 15 TRBV7-2 NA TRBD2
CASSPDISFGYTF TGTGCCAGCAGCCCTGACATATCGTTTGGCTACACCTTC TRBJ1-2 13 TRBV7-9 NA NA
CASYLAGVSTEAFF TGTGCCAGCTATCTAGCGGGCGTGAGCACTGAAGCTTTCTTT TRBJ1-1 14 TRBV7-8 NA NA
CASSQGGQPQHF TGTGCCAGCAGCCAGGGGGGACAGCCCCAGCATTTT TRBJ1-5 12 TRBV3-1/TRBV3-2 few NA
CASSLSSRGGQETQYF TGCGCCAGCAGCTTGAGTTCCCGGGGGGGGCAAGAGACCCAGTACTTC TRBJ2-5 16 TRBV5-1 NA TRBD2
CASSQGGQPQHF TGTGCCAGCAGCCAGGGGGGTCAGCCCCAGCATTTT TRBJ1-5 12 TRBV3-1/TRBV3-2 NA NA
CASSLGHPSTDTQYF TGTGCCAGCAGCTTAGGGCACCCTAGCACAGATACGCAGTATTTT TRBJ2-3 15 TRBV7-2 NA NA
CASSSGLAGGSYEQYF TGCGCCAGCAGCTCGGGACTAGCGGGGGGGTCCTACGAGCAGTACTTC TRBJ2-7 16 TRBV5-1 NA TRBD2
CAISTGDADTQYF TGTGCCATCAGTACAGGGGACGCAGATACGCAGTATTTT TRBJ2-3 13 TRBV10-3 NA TRBD1
CAIKGLAGATDTQYF TGTGCCATCAAGGGACTAGCGGGGGCCACAGATACGCAGTATTTT TRBJ2-3 15 TRBV10-3 NA TRBD2
CASSISGLGTTEAFF TGTGCCAGCAGTATCTCAGGTCTCGGAACCACTGAAGCTTTCTTT TRBJ1-1 15 TRBV27 few NA
CASGFAGNEQFF TGTGCTAGTGGTTTTGCAGGAAATGAGCAGTTCTTC TRBJ2-1 12 TRBV12-5 NA NA
CASSESDQPQHF TGCGCCAGCAGTGAATCGGATCAGCCCCAGCATTTT TRBJ1-5 12 TRBV10-1 NA NA
CASSGDSGGNYGYTF TGTGCCAGCAGCGGGGACTCAGGTGGTAACTATGGCTACACCTTC TRBJ1-2 15 TRBV9 NA NA
CASSQGAGGPYNEQFF TGTGCCAGCAGCCAAGGAGCGGGGGGCCCCTACAATGAGCAGTTCTTC TRBJ2-1 16 TRBV3-1/TRBV3-2 NA TRBD2
CASSQGRGSGTEAFF TGTGCCAGCAGCCAAGGTAGAGGCTCGGGCACTGAAGCTTTCTTT TRBJ1-1 15 TRBV3-1/TRBV3-2 NA NA
CASRITSGGAGFF TGTGCCAGCAGAATAACTAGCGGGGGGGCTGGGTTCTTC TRBJ2-1 13 TRBV6-5 NA TRBD2
CASSPPGLAGGRGEQFF TGTGCCAGTAGTCCACCGGGACTAGCGGGGGGACGTGGAGAGCAGTTCTTC TRBJ2-1 17 TRBV19 NA TRBD2
CASRGQGTQFF TGTGCCAGCAGGGGCCAGGGGACGCAGTTCTTC TRBJ2-1 11 TRBV5-6 NA NA